This TCR beta chain was captured by sequencing in a study of blood T cell repertoires in COVID-19. The CDR3 extends over 10 amino acids. The germline gives CDR1 MDHEN, CDR2 SYDVKM. V lost 8 bases and J 7 bases, leaving 6 bases between the germline ends. Sequencing used immunoSEQ multiplex PCR; TCRdb keeps in-frame clones, though not all of them. The sample has around 370,000 clones; around nine tenths are singletons. In this sample, this clone turned up a few times. The sequence was collected from a woman between 65 and 79 years old with COVID-19, enrolled during active disease. Sample: peripheral blood. The chain carries TRBV28 and TRBJ1-5; D call uncertain. In DNA, the CDR3 is TGTGCCAGCGGTAGCCAGCCCCAGCATTTT. It translates to CASGSQPQHF. The complete variable domain, with remaining parts taken from reference TRBV28 and TRBJ1-5, reads DVKVTQSSRYLVKRTGEKVFLECVQDMDHENMFWYRQDPGLGLRLIYFSYDVKMKEKGDIPEGYSVSREKKERFSLILESASTNQTSMYLCASGSQPQHFGDGTRLSIL.